This T cell receptor beta chain emerged from a study of T cells in Graves' hyperthyroidism and ophthalmopathy. Study-wide results and caveats: Most clonotypes expanded in the thyroid (above 0.001) were also present in blood.

Details on this clonotype: No antigen is known for it. The junction does not match germline at one end; this may be a read error.

This CDR3 is 13 amino acids long. In germline, CDR1 is LNHDA, CDR2 SQIVND (reference sequence). Amplification yielded TCR beta CDR3 regions, with RNA transcripts as the source. When the TCR CDR3 underwent first-round RT-PCR, the HTBI primer set was used. TCRdb recomputed calls from the multiplex PCR reads with MiXCR, one row per CDR3 protein. The sample lists about 610,000 distinct CDR3 sequences, around 45% occurring once. The chain uses TRBV19 and TRBJ2-7; 7 bases match TRBD1. The specimen sequenced was peripheral blood or thyroid tissue (not recorded which). The sequence was obtained from a woman between 18 and 29 years old with Graves' hyperthyroidism. CDR3 sequence: CTSRDGTAYEQYF. The CDR3 DNA reads TGTACCAGCAGAGACGGGACAGCCTACGAGCAGTACTTC.